The clone carrying this TCR beta chain was counted only a few times. As yet, its antigen is unknown. The data stem from a study of cytomegalovirus exposure and HLA in healthy donors. Across the study: One earlier analysis, a look at about 179 million T cells, found some 120 million unique TCR beta sequences.

The PCR employed 60 Vbeta primers together with 13 Jbeta primers. Here immunoSEQ multiplex PCR was the method, and the copy in TCRdb shows in-frame clones only, minus some. This repertoire shows about 170,000 clones, around 72% found once; its top ten account for approximately 6.9%. Whole-study findings and limits: A missense DCLRE1C variant was associated with V- and J-gene trimming of TCR beta chains in a later analysis, and an independent cohort replicated the association. Rare TCR sequences predominated, though certain public TCRs were found in many donors. According to the study, 150 to 200 TCR beta chains were cytomegalovirus-associated.

Input material: PBMCs. This TCR was sampled from a man aged 35 to 55 in good health and CMV-seropositive.

CDR3 bases: TGTGCCAGCAGCGAAGGAGCGGGGAACGGCGGCTACACCTTC. This encodes CASSEGAGNGGYTF. V gene TRBV5-4 combines with J gene TRBJ1-2; unclear D gene. The CDR3 is 14 amino acids. V was shortened by 4 bases and J by 8 bases, with 18 bases between the two germline ends. Germline assignment: CDR1 SGHNT and CDR2 YYREEE (reference sequence).